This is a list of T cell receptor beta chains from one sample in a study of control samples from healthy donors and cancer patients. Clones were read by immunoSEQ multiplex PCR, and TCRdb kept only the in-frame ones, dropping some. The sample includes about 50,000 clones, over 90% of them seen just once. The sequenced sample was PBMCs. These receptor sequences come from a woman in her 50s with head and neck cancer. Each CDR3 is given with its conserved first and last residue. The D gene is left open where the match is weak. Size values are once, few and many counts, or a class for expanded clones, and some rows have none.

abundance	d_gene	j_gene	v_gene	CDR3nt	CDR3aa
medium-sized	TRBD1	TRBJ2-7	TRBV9	TGTGCCAGCAGCGCTTGGACAGGGGAGTCCTACGAGCAGTACTTC	CASSAWTGESYEQYF
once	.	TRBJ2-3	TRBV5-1	TGCGCCAGCAGCTCCCCCGAGGGTACAGATACGCAGTATTTT	CASSSPEGTDTQYF
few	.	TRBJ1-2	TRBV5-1	TGCGCCAGCAGCTTGGACAGGGCCGGTGGCTACACCTTC	CASSLDRAGGYTF
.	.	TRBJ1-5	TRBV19	TGTGCCAGTAGTATAGAGCGTACTCAGCCCCAGCATTTT	CASSIERTQPQHF
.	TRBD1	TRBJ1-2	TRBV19	TGTGCCAGTAGTGGGGGACAGGGGTCCTATGGCTACACCTTC	CASSGGQGSYGYTF
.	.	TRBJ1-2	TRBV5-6	TGTGCCAGCAGCACCGGACAGCGCTATGGCTACACCTTC	CASSTGQRYGYTF
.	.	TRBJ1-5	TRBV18	TGTGCCAGCTCACCGGACGGATTTGGTCAGCCCCAGCATTTT	CASSPDGFGQPQHF
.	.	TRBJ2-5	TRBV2	TGTGCCAGCAGTGAACAAGGCAGGGGCGGCGAGACCCAGTACTTC	CASSEQGRGGETQYF
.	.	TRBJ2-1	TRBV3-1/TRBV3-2	TGTGCCAGCAGCCGCGTTTCCAATGAGCAGTTCTTC	CASSRVSNEQFF
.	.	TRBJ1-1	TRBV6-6	TGTGCCAGCAGTTCCCCGACGGACACTGAAGCTTTCTTT	CASSSPTDTEAFF
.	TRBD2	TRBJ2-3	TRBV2	TGTGCCAGCAGTGTAGCGGGGGGGCGTACAGATACGCAGTATTTT	CASSVAGGRTDTQYF
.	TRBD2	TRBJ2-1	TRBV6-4	TGTGCCAGCAGTGAACTAGCGGGGGGTCATGAGCAGTTCTTC	CASSELAGGHEQFF
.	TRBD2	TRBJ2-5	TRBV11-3	TGTGCCAGCAGCCTCGGACTAGCGGGGGCGGAAGAGACCCAGTACTTC	CASSLGLAGAEETQYF
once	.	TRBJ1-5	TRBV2	TGTGCCAGCAGTGTAGGGTGGGACAATCAGCCCCAGCATTTT	CASSVGWDNQPQHF
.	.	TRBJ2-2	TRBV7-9	TGTGCCAGCAGCGATCTTCAGCGGGCGGTCACCGGGGAGCTGTTTTTT	CASSDLQRAVTGELFF
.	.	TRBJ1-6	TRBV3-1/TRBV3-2	TGTGCCAGCAGCCATCGGGAATCCAGCTCCTATAATTCACCCCTCCACTTT	CASSHRESSSYNSPLHF
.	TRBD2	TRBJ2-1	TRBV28	TGTGCCAGCAGTCTCCTAGCGGGAAGGGACAATGAGCAGTTCTTC	CASSLLAGRDNEQFF
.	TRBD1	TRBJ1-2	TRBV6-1	TGTGCCAGCAGTGAAGCGCTACAGGGGAGAGGCTACACCTTC	CASSEALQGRGYTF
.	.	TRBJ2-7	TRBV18	TGTGCCAGCTCTCCCTCAGCCGACAGCTACGAGCAGTACTTC	CASSPSADSYEQYF
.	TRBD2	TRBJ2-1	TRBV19	TGTGCCAGTAGTCCCGCGGGGGGGACACCCTTTAGGAATGAGCAGTTCTTC	CASSPAGGTPFRNEQFF
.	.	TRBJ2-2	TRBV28	TGTGCCAGCAGTCCTCAAAACACCGGGGAGCTGTTTTTT	CASSPQNTGELFF
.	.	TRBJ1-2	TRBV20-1	TGCAGTGCTAGTGTAGGCAGGGGAATGGGCTATGGCTACACCTTC	CSASVGRGMGYGYTF
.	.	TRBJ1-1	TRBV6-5	TGTGCCAGCAGCAGGGGAAGGGACACTGAAGCTTTCTTT	CASSRGRDTEAFF
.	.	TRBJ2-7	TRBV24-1	TGTGCCACCAGTGGTACGGGACCAACCTACGAGCAGTACTTC	CATSGTGPTYEQYF
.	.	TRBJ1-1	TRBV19	TGTGCCAGTAACCATCGGGGGCGAAACACTGAAGCTTTCTTT	CASNHRGRNTEAFF
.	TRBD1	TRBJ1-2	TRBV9	TGTGCCAGCACCCTCGGGACAGGGAACTATGGCTACACCTTC	CASTLGTGNYGYTF
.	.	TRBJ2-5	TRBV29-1	TGCAGCGTTGAAGATCAGGAAGGGGTCGGAGAGACCCAGTACTTC	CSVEDQEGVGETQYF
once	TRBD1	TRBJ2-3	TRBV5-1	TGCGCCAGCAGCTTAGGACAGGGGGCAGATACGCAGTATTTT	CASSLGQGADTQYF
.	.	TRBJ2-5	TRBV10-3	TGTGCCATCAGTGAGTCGGAATCGGGTAGGCCAGGTGGCCAGTACTTC	CAISESESGRPGGQYF
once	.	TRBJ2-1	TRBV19	TGTGCCAGTAGTAAAGAGAGCTCCTACAATGAGCAGTTCTTC	CASSKESSYNEQFF
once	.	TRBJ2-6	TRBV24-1	TGTGCCACCAGTGGCGGCAGGGGAGTCTCGGGGGCCAACGTCCTGACTTTC	CATSGGRGVSGANVLTF
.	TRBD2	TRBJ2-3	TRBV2	TGTGCCAGCAGTGGTACAGCGGGAGTCACAGATACGCAGTATTTT	CASSGTAGVTDTQYF
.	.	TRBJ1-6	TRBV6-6	TGTGCCAGCAGTTACGGAATGGAAAAGTCACCCCTCCACTTT	CASSYGMEKSPLHF
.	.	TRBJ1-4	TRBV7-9	TGTGCCAGCAGCTTGGCTGACCTTTCAACTAATGAAAAACTGTTTTTT	CASSLADLSTNEKLFF
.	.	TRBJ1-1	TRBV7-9	TGTGCCAGCTACCGGGAGGGAAACACTGAAGCTTTCTTT	CASYREGNTEAFF
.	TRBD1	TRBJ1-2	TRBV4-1	TGCGCCAGCAGCCAAGAAGGACAGGGCGATGGCTACACCTTC	CASSQEGQGDGYTF
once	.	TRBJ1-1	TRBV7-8	TGTGCCAGCAGCTTAGCGGAGCAGAGGGCTTTCTTT	CASSLAEQRAFF
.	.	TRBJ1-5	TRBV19	TGTGCCAGTAGTCTTAGGGAGAATCAGCCCCAGCATTTT	CASSLRENQPQHF
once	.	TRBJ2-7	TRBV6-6	TGTGCCAGCCAGCGAGGGAGCTACGAGCAGTACTTC	CASQRGSYEQYF
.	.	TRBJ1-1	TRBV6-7	TGTGCCAGCAGTTACTTAAACCTTGAAGCTTTCTTT	CASSYLNLEAFF
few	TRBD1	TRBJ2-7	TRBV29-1	TGCAGCGTTAGCTCGGGACAGGGGGTCTACGAGCAGTACTTC	CSVSSGQGVYEQYF
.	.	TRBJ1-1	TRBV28	TGTGCCAGCAGTTTATGGACGCCTAACACTGAAGCTTTCTTT	CASSLWTPNTEAFF
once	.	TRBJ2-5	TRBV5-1	TGCGCCAGCAGCTTCATACGTCACGAGACCCAGTACTTC	CASSFIRHETQYF
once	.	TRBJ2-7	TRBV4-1	TGCGCCAGCAGCCAAGGGGAGGGGGCGACCGAGCAGTACTTC	CASSQGEGATEQYF
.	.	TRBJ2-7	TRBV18	TGTGCCAGCTCACCAGGCTACGAGCAGTACTTC	CASSPGYEQYF
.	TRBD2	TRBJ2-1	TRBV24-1	TGTGCCACCAGTGATTTGAGGACTAGCGCTGACAATGAGCAGTTCTTC	CATSDLRTSADNEQFF